These T cell receptor beta chains were read from a single sample in a study of shared clonotypes between healthy human individuals. The data were produced by immunoSEQ multiplex PCR, yet TCRdb's version contains in-frame clones alone and is incomplete. Found here are about 480,000 clones, roughly 85% of them singletons; the top ten hold about 12%. The material sequenced was PBMCs. These receptors were collected from a woman between 40 and 55 years old in good health. Some clones in this sample may be carry-over from other donors' samples. Both conserved end residues are part of each CDR3. D genes are given only for firm matches. Part of the rows lack a size; the others show once, few, many or a class for expanded clones.

NA	TRBV7-8	NA	TRBJ2-2	TGTGCCAGCAGCTTAACCAGGCAGCCGGGGGCGCCCACCGGGGAGCTGTTTTTT	CASSLTRQPGAPTGELFF
NA	TRBV6-6	NA	TRBJ2-3	TGTGCCAGCAGTTACTCCCATCCGGGAGTAGTGCATACGCAGTATTTT	CASSYSHPGVVHTQYF
NA	TRBV19	NA	TRBJ2-1	TGTGCCAGTAGTATGCCGCCAGGGGCAGTTAACTACAATGAGCAGTTCTTC	CASSMPPGAVNYNEQFF
NA	TRBV5-4	NA	TRBJ2-7	TGTGCCAGCAGCGCCGGACAGACCAACTCCTACGAGCAGTACTTC	CASSAGQTNSYEQYF
NA	TRBV2	many	TRBJ2-3	TGTGCCAGCAGCTATGCGGGGCATAGCACAGATACGCAGTATTTT	CASSYAGHSTDTQYF
NA	TRBV11-2	NA	TRBJ2-7	TGTGCCAGCAGCCGAGATGCGGGGCCGAGGGAGCAGTACTTC	CASSRDAGPREQYF
NA	TRBV29-1	few	TRBJ2-3	TGCAGCGTGGAACGAGGGGCCACAGATACGCAGTATTTT	CSVERGATDTQYF
TRBD2	TRBV10-3	NA	TRBJ2-3	TGTGCCACCGGTACGGGACTAGCGGGCGGGGGGCCGAATACGCAGTATTTT	CATGTGLAGGGPNTQYF
NA	TRBV21-1	NA	TRBJ2-3	TGTGCCAGCAGCTTTCCTAGCGGGAGTAACACAGATACGCAGTATTTT	CASSFPSGSNTDTQYF
NA	TRBV18	few	TRBJ1-1	TGTGCCAGCTCACCGGGGCGAACGAACACTGAAGCTTTCTTT	CASSPGRTNTEAFF
TRBD1	TRBV29-1	NA	TRBJ2-7	TGCAGCGTTATATCCGGGACAGGGGGGAACGAGCAGTACTTC	CSVISGTGGNEQYF
NA	TRBV6-7	NA	TRBJ2-5	TGTGCCAGCAGTTACTCTAGTCTCGGGTTCTGGTCGGAGACCCAGTACTTC	CASSYSSLGFWSETQYF
TRBD1	TRBV7-2	NA	TRBJ2-1	TGTGCCAGCAGTTACTCCGGGACAGCCTACAATGAGCAGTTCTTC	CASSYSGTAYNEQFF
TRBD2	TRBV18	NA	TRBJ2-7	TGTGCCAGCTCACCAGCGCCCAGCGGGAGAGGCTACGAGCAGTACTTC	CASSPAPSGRGYEQYF
NA	TRBV27	NA	TRBJ2-3	TGTGCCAGCAGTCGACTTAGCACAGATACGCAGTATTTT	CASSRLSTDTQYF
TRBD2	TRBV7-9	once	TRBJ2-7	TGTGCCAGTACCGCCCTGAAGGAGCGGGAGGGGGAGCAGTACTTC	CASTALKEREGEQYF
TRBD2	TRBV7-2	NA	TRBJ2-1	TGTGCCAGCAGTTACAGGCGGGAGGTTCCCAATGAGCAGTTCTTC	CASSYRREVPNEQFF
NA	TRBV6-1	NA	TRBJ1-6	TGTGCCATTTCCCCCCAGACGGGTGGTTCACCCCTCCACTTT	CAISPQTGGSPLHF
NA	TRBV6-6	NA	TRBJ2-7	TGTGCCAGCAGTTACTCGGGTCTCTCCTACGAGCAGTACTTC	CASSYSGLSYEQYF
NA	TRBV20-1	NA	TRBJ1-5	TGCAGTGCTGGACCCGGGGGGACCCAGCATTTT	CSAGPGGTQHF
NA	TRBV5-8	NA	TRBJ2-2	TGTGCCAGCAGCCTCCTGGGTACCGGGGAGCTGTTTTTT	CASSLLGTGELFF